This T cell receptor beta chain was obtained from a study of Ad26.COV2.S vaccination and SARS-CoV-2 variants. Regarding treatment: around 19 received Ad26.COV2.S at low or high dose, single or two shots; 5 received placebo; per-sample allocation not given. At day 63 after the first vaccine or placebo injection, samples were drawn. V shed 4 bases and J shed 2 bases, with 11 bases lying between them. The CDR3 consists of 15 residues. Germline CDR1 reads MNHEY; CDR2 reads SVGEGT. The data were produced by immunoSEQ multiplex PCR, yet TCRdb's version contains in-frame clones alone and is incomplete. The sample includes roughly 350,000 clones, 75% to 90% of them seen just once. This clone has a handful of counts.

The chain is built from TRBV6-2 or TRBV6-3 and TRBJ2-2; D is unresolved. The sample here was peripheral blood, taken in a trial of Ad26.COV2.S vaccine versus placebo. This receptor was identified in a person aged 18-60 years who received the Ad26.COV2.S COVID-19 vaccine or a placebo. DNA for the CDR3: TGTGCCAGCAGTTTCCGGGCCCTAAACACCGGGGAGCTGTTTTTT. Amino acid sequence: CASSFRALNTGELFF.